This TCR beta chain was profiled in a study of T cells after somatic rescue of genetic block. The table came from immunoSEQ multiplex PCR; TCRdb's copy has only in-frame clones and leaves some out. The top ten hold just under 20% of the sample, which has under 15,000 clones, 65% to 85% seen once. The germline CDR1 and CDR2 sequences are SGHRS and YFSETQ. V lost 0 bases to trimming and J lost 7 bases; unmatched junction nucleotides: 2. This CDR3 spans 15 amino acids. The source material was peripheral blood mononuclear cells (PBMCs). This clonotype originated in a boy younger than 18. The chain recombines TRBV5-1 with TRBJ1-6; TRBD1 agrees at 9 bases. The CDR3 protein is CASSLGQGGNSPLHF. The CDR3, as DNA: TGCGCCAGCAGCTTGGGACAGGGGGGGAATTCACCCCTCCACTTT. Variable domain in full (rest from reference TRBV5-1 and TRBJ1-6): KAGVTQTPRYLIKTRGQQVTLSCSPISGHRSVSWYQQTPGQGLQFLFEYFSETQRNKGNFPGRFSGRQFSNSRSEMNVSTLELGDSALYLCASSLGQGGNSPLHFGNGTRLTVT.